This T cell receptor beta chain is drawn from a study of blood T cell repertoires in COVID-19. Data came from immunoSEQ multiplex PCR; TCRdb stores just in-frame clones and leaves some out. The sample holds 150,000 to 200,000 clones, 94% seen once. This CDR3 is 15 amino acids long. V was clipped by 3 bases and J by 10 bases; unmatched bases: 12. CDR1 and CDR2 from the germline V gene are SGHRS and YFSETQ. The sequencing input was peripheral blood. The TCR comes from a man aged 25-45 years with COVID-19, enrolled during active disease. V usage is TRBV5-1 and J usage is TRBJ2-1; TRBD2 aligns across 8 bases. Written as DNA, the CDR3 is TGCGCCAGCAGCTGGGGAGCGGGGGCCGGGAGGGAGCAGTTCTTC. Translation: CASSWGAGAGREQFF. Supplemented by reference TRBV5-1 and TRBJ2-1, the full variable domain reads KAGVTQTPRYLIKTRGQQVTLSCSPISGHRSVSWYQQTPGQGLQFLFEYFSETQRNKGNFPGRFSGRQFSNSRSEMNVSTLELGDSALYLCASSWGAGAGREQFFGPGTRLTVL.